Presented here are 25 T cell receptor beta chains from one specimen sequenced in a study of spatial heterogeneity in lung cancer. Findings and caveats of the study: Expanded alpha and beta TCR counts within tumors tracked tumor mutation counts.

Their cognate antigens are unknown. The time point here: sample taken at primary tumor resection. TCRdb redid the calling of the 5' RACE reads with MiXCR, one entry per CDR3 protein. Among over 6,000 distinct CDR3 sequences listed, about 1.5% were seen once. The source was lung tumor tissue, collected at surgery. All receptors derive from a male donor with early-stage non-small cell lung cancer.

This clonotype is categorized as large (0.1 to 1%). The genes are TRBV5-1 and TRBJ2-5, with D hard to call. This CDR3 contains 14 residues. Per germline, CDR1 SGHRS and CDR2 YFSETQ. V lost 0 bases, J lost 7 bases, and 13 bases lay in between. The CDR3 loop is CASSLEGLLGTQYF. CDR3 DNA sequence: TGCGCCAGCAGCTTGGAGGGCCTACTGGGGACCCAGTACTTC.

This clonotype is medium-sized (0.01 to 0.1%) within its sample. The rearrangement links TRBV7-9 to TRBJ2-3; 8 bases align to TRBD2. The V segment lost 2 bases and the J segment 4 bases; nucleotides outside the gene matches: 5. The CDR3 spans 15 residues. Germline CDR1 SEHNR, CDR2 FQNEAQ (reference sequence). The CDR3 nucleotides are TGTGCCAGCAGCTTACGGGGGGGGGCCGCAGATACGCAGTATTTT. Protein product: CASSLRGGAADTQYF.

Many counts were recorded for this clonotype. The chain is built from TRBV7-3 and TRBJ2-3; 11 bases map to TRBD2. The CDR3 loop spans 16 amino acids. The J segment lost 0 bases and the V segment lost 4 bases, leaving 3 bases of the junction unmatched. The germline V gene encodes CDR1 SGHTA and CDR2 FQGTGA. As DNA, the CDR3 is TGTGCCAGCAGCTGGGGGACTAGCGGCAGCACAGATACGCAGTATTTT. Its translation is CASSWGTSGSTDTQYF.

This clonotype was seen a few times. This chain joins TRBV9 and TRBJ2-1, with D unresolved. Deletions cut 3 bases from V and 3 bases from J, with 22 bases between. The CDR3 loop spans 18 amino acids. Germline CDR1 SGDLS, CDR2 YYNGEE. CDR3 nucleotide sequence: TGTGCCAGCAGCGCCCACCCGGCGGCTAGGCACCTCTACAATGAGCAGTTCTTC. This sequence encodes CASSAHPAARHLYNEQFF. The entire variable domain, with the rest obtained from reference TRBV9 and TRBJ2-1, is as follows: DSGVTQTPKHLITATGQRVTLRCSPRSGDLSVYWYQQSLDQGLQFLIQYYNGEERAKGNILERFSAQQFPDLHSELNLSSLELGDSALYFCASSAHPAARHLYNEQFFGPGTRLTVL.

This clonotype was seen many times. The V gene is TRBV6-1, the J gene TRBJ2-6; no firm D call. V lost 1 base and J 2 bases, leaving 6 bases between the germline ends. The CDR3 covers 15 residues. CDR1 and CDR2 (germline): MNHNS, SASEGT. The CDR3 nucleotides are TGTGCCAGCAGTGAAGTTGGGGCTGGGGCCAACGTCCTGACTTTC. Encoded protein: CASSEVGAGANVLTF.

At least ten counts were recorded for this clonotype. The chain has TRBV6-2 or TRBV6-3 and TRBJ1-5; no clear D gene. Trimming took off 2 bases at V and 0 bases at J, with 20 bases between the two ends. Germline V gene data show CDR1 as MNHEY and CDR2 as SVGEGT. The CDR3 is 19 residues long. CDR3 residues: CASSYVSWRAPYSNQPQHF. The DNA of the CDR3 is TGTGCCAGCAGTTACGTCTCTTGGCGGGCTCCGTATAGCAATCAGCCCCAGCATTTT.

This clonotype showed up many times. The chain employs TRBV29-1 and TRBJ2-7; D call uncertain. The CDR3 runs 12 residues. Germline assignment: CDR1 SQVTM and CDR2 ANQGSEA. V lost 1 base to trimming and J lost 1 base, with 5 bases between them. The CDR3 DNA is TGCAGCGTTGAAGGCAGGTCCTACGAGCAGTACTTC. Encoded protein: CSVEGRSYEQYF.

This clonotype was seen ten or more times. In nucleotides, the CDR3 is TGCAGCGTACTACAGGGAGCCGAGCAGTACTTC. It encodes CSVLQGAEQYF. The genes are TRBV29-1 and TRBJ2-7, with D tentatively TRBD1 (6 bases). The V gene lost 6 bases and the J gene lost 6 bases, with 12 bases spanning the gap. The germline V gene has CDR1 SQVTM and CDR2 ANQGSEA. CDR3 length: 11 residues.

By sample share, this clonotype is medium-sized (0.01 to 0.1%). The genes are TRBV7-2 and TRBJ2-3; 14 nucleotides align to TRBD2. This CDR3 has 19 residues. Germline V gene sequence: CDR1 SGHTA, CDR2 FQGNSA. J lost 2 bases, V lost 5 bases, and 12 bases had no gene match. CDR3 region: CASSGTSGGSTQFTDTQYF. DNA of the CDR3: TGTGCCAGCAGCGGGACTAGCGGGGGCTCCACCCAATTCACAGATACGCAGTATTTT.

This clonotype is judged medium-sized. The chain employs TRBV20-1 and TRBJ2-7; 8 bases are shared with TRBD1. The germline CDR1 and CDR2 sequences are DFQATT and SNEGSKA (reference sequence). V was pared by 6 bases and J by 2 bases, with 6 bases of the junction left unmatched. This CDR3 is built from 13 residues. The CDR3 protein is CSASDRVPYEQYF. The CDR3 DNA reads TGCAGTGCCTCGGACAGGGTCCCCTACGAGCAGTACTTC.

The chain has TRBV9 and TRBJ1-2; possibly TRBD1 for D (5 bases). Trimming shortened V by 0 bases and J by 8 bases, and 23 bases separated the two germline ends. Germline V lookup: CDR1 SGDLS, CDR2 YYNGEE. The CDR3 contains 17 residues. The DNA of the CDR3 is TGTGCCAGCAGCGTAGGAAACGGTGGGGGGAATCGTGGGGGCTACACCTTC. It specifies CASSVGNGGGNRGGYTF.

Judged by abundance, this clonotype is medium-sized. This chain joins TRBV5-1 and TRBJ2-1, with D hard to call. This CDR3 comprises 12 residues. Trimming cost V 0 bases and J 7 bases, with 5 bases left between them. Germline V CDR1 and CDR2: SGHRS, YFSETQ. CDR3 coding DNA: TGCGCCAGCAGCTTGGAGGGAAATGAGCAGTTCTTC. Protein: CASSLEGNEQFF.

Relative to its sample, this clonotype is medium-sized. The rearrangement joins TRBV2 to TRBJ1-2; D uncertain. With 3 bases removed from V and 0 bases from J, the gap between germline ends came to 5 bases. The germline CDR1 and CDR2 sequences are SNHLY and FYNNEI. The CDR3 has 13 residues. The CDR3 region is CASSDTTNYGYTF. The CDR3 nucleotides read TGTGCCAGCAGTGACACAACTAACTATGGCTACACCTTC.

The table lists this clonotype with many counts. Here the CDR3 reads CASSTDRLGNTIYF. As DNA, the CDR3 is TGTGCCAGCAGCACGGACAGACTTGGAAACACCATATATTTT. The chain joins TRBV7-6 to TRBJ1-3; a possible D gene is TRBD1 (6 bases). Trimming cost V 5 bases and J 3 bases, with 11 bases left between them. The germline V gene encodes CDR1 SGHVS and CDR2 FNYEAQ. The length of the CDR3 is 14 residues.

This clonotype is medium-sized by share. This chain joins TRBV6-2 or TRBV6-3 and TRBJ2-3; 7 nucleotides agree with TRBD2. This CDR3 has 16 residues. The germline V gene encodes CDR1 MNHEY and CDR2 SVGEGT. V lost 2 bases and J lost 5; bases outside the gene matches: 10. CDR3 loop: CASSYRQRRGGDTQYF. CDR3 DNA: TGTGCCAGCAGTTACCGCCAGAGACGCGGGGGAGATACGCAGTATTTT.

This clonotype was detected ten times or more. The chain combines TRBV27 with TRBJ1-6; D perhaps matches TRBD1 (6 bases). The CDR3 length is 13 residues. CDR1 MNHEY and CDR2 SMNVEV come from the germline V gene (reference sequence). Trimming cost V 6 bases and J 10 bases, with 13 bases left between them. The CDR3 loop reads CASRPRGRSPLHF. CDR3 DNA sequence: TGTGCCAGCAGACCCCGGGGGCGGTCACCCCTCCACTTT.

In this sample, this clonotype turned up many times. This chain uses TRBV20-1 with TRBJ2-7; 11 bases match TRBD1. This CDR3 contains 14 residues. CDR1 and CDR2 (germline): DFQATT, SNEGSKA (reference sequence). After removal of 5 bases from V and 7 bases from J, the junction contained 10 bases not matched to a gene. As DNA, the CDR3 is TGCAGTGCTGATCCGGGACAGGGGGTGAGGGAGCAGTACTTC. Its protein is CSADPGQGVREQYF.

This clonotype was seen repeatedly, ten times or more. V and J are TRBV12-3 or TRBV12-4 and TRBJ1-5, with D possibly TRBD1 on 5 matching bases. Trimming removed 3 bases at V and 7 bases at J, with 10 bases between. The CDR3 sequence is 13 residues long. As DNA, the CDR3 is TGTGCCAGCAGTTTGGGGGGGAGGCAGCCCCAGCATTTT. Its translation: CASSLGGRQPQHF.

This clonotype is medium-sized within its sample. The V and J genes are TRBV4-1 and TRBJ2-7; 7 nucleotides line up with TRBD1. In germline, CDR1 is MGHRA, CDR2 YSYEKL. After removal of 0 bases from V and 3 bases from J, the junction contained 5 bases not matched to a gene. CDR3 length equals 15 residues. CDR3 in DNA: TGCGCCAGCAGCCAAGAGGGCCAGGGGGTCTACGAGCAGTACTTC. Translated, it gives CASSQEGQGVYEQYF.

By frequency in the sample, this clonotype is medium-sized (0.01 to 0.1%). The rearrangement uses TRBV29-1 and TRBJ1-3; D is uncertain. Germline-derived CDR1 and CDR2 are SQVTM and ANQGSEA. Trimming took off 4 bases at V and 0 bases at J, with 13 bases between the two ends. The CDR3 totals 15 residues. The CDR3: CSVVVADSSGNTIYF. Written as DNA, the CDR3 is TGCAGCGTTGTGGTGGCAGATAGCTCTGGAAACACCATATATTTT.

This clonotype was counted ten times or more. The chain joins TRBV6-5 to TRBJ2-5; 12 bases are shared with TRBD2. Germline CDR1 is MNHEY and CDR2 is SVGAGI. With 4 bases clipped from V and 0 bases from J, the junction kept 9 bases outside the gene matches. The CDR3 contains 18 residues. The CDR3 spells CASSLIRGTSGYQETQYF. Here the CDR3 DNA reads TGTGCCAGCAGTTTAATTCGAGGGACTAGCGGGTACCAAGAGACCCAGTACTTC.

This clonotype is judged medium-sized (0.01 to 0.1%). The chain employs TRBV29-1 and TRBJ2-1; no reliable D call. The length of the CDR3 is 12 residues. CDR1 SQVTM and CDR2 ANQGSEA come from the germline V gene. The V end lost 7 bases, the J end lost 1 base, and 8 bases lay between the germline ends. CDR3 sequence (DNA): TGCAGCGGGGTGGCGTCCTACAATGAGCAGTTCTTC. Its translation: CSGVASYNEQFF.

Remarks on this clonotype: This may stem from a read error, because a much larger clone lies one nucleotide away. The chain uses TRBV6-1 and TRBJ1-2; D might be TRBD1 (6 bases). Trimming left V 5 bases short and J 6 bases short, with 19 bases between. The CDR3 sequence is 15 residues long. CDR1 MNHNS and CDR2 SASEGT come from the germline V gene. This chain's CDR3 is CASSLNRDPGHGYTF. CDR3 nucleotide sequence: TGTGCCAGCAGTTTAAACAGGGACCCAGGCCATGGCTACACCTTC.

Judged by abundance, this clonotype is medium-sized. This chain joins TRBV11-2 and TRBJ1-4; TRBD1 is a possible D gene (5 bases). V was shortened by 4 bases and J by 8 bases, with 11 bases between the two germline ends. Germline V gene data show CDR1 as SGHAT and CDR2 as FQNNGV. CDR3 length equals 13 residues. This CDR3 reads CASSSGAREKLFF. For the CDR3, the DNA is TGTGCCAGCAGCTCTGGGGCCAGGGAAAAACTGTTTTTT.

Sample share makes this clonotype medium-sized (0.01 to 0.1%). V gene TRBV7-9 combines with J gene TRBJ1-1; D is uncertain. Deletions cut 0 bases from V and 5 bases from J, with 10 bases between. Germline loops: CDR1 SEHNR, CDR2 FQNEAQ (reference sequence). The CDR3 extends over 14 amino acids. The CDR3 loop reads CASSLATERTEAFF. The DNA for the CDR3 is TGTGCCAGCAGCTTAGCGACTGAGAGGACTGAAGCTTTCTTT. Full variable domain (rest looked up from reference TRBV7-9 and TRBJ1-1): DTGVSQNPRHKITKRGQNVTFRCDPISEHNRLYWYRQTLGQGPEFLTYFQNEAQLEKSRLLSDRFSAERPKGSFSTLEIQRTEQGDSAMYLCASSLATERTEAFFGQGTRLTVV.